This T cell receptor beta chain is drawn from a study of blood T cell repertoires in COVID-19. Study information: Samples of COVID-19 (acute and convalescent) were obtained from the United States, Italy and Spain.

In assigning cohorts, the study relied on participant-reported clinical history. No more than 2 weeks before study entry, exposed participants had met a case of COVID-19. In the source study's methods: How many nucleated cells were present was estimated from reference gene primer amplification. Method: immunoSEQ multiplex PCR; TCRdb's copy keeps in-frame clones and lacks some. That table supplies the V and J calls and clone size; D and trimming were determined from the DNA. The sample carries roughly 320,000 clones, roughly 90% recorded once. Germline CDR1 reads SGHRS; CDR2 reads YFSETQ. Trimming took 4 bases from V and 4 from J, leaving 14 bases between them. This CDR3 has 14 amino acids.

The sequenced material came from PBMCs or T cells enriched from blood (not recorded which). This TCR derives from a woman in her twenties or thirties who had been exposed to COVID-19. This sequence joins TRBV5-1 and TRBJ1-1, with D perhaps matching TRBD1 (6 bases). The CDR3 DNA is TGCGCCAGCAGCCTACAGGGCCTCACCACTGAAGCTTTCTTT. It translates to CASSLQGLTTEAFF.